Presented here are 3 T cell receptor beta chains from one specimen sequenced in a study of naive and memory T cell subsets. Amplification of ligated cDNA took four PCR rounds with SP2 and nested alpha and beta constant primers. MiXCR was run by TCRdb on the UMI-ligation and nested PCR reads, yielding one entry per CDR3 protein. The repertoire has more than 13,000 distinct CDR3 sequences, 4% to 6.5% of them found once; the top ten carry around 8%. The treatment was: skin biopsy from PPD injection site in Mantoux-positive individual. An oligonucleotide containing a UMI was ligated to the 3' end of TCR cDNA. Sample: skin, taken from a tuberculin skin test site. These receptors came from an adult in good health.

Only a few counts were recorded for this clonotype. The chain is built from TRBV4-3 and TRBJ2-4; D might be TRBD2 (6 bases). The germline CDR1 and CDR2 sequences are LGHNA and YSLEER. Trimming left V 0 bases short and J 8 bases short, with 14 bases between. CDR3 length: 15 residues. In DNA form, the CDR3 reads TGCGCCAGCAGCCAAGATGGGGCGGGAAGAGACATTCAGTACTTC. It codes for CASSQDGAGRDIQYF.

This clonotype turned up a few times. The chain has TRBV2 and TRBJ1-1; D is perhaps TRBD1 (5 bases). Germline values: CDR1 SNHLY, CDR2 FYNNEI. With 8 bases removed from V and 2 bases from J, the gap between germline ends came to 12 bases. The CDR3 runs 13 residues. CDR3 nucleotide sequence: TGTGCCAGCGAGTTCCAGGGCAACACTGAAGCTTTCTTT. Translated, it gives CASEFQGNTEAFF.

This clonotype was seen many times. The V call is TRBV7-3, the J call TRBJ2-5; the D gene is possibly TRBD1 (6 bases). The CDR3 is made up of 14 amino acids. CDR1 and CDR2 from the germline V gene are SGHTA and FQGTGA. Trimming left V 2 bases short and J 7 bases short, with 14 bases between. The CDR3 is CASSLGGGSGTQYF. The CDR3, as DNA: TGTGCCAGCAGCTTAGGTGGGGGCAGCGGGACCCAGTACTTC.